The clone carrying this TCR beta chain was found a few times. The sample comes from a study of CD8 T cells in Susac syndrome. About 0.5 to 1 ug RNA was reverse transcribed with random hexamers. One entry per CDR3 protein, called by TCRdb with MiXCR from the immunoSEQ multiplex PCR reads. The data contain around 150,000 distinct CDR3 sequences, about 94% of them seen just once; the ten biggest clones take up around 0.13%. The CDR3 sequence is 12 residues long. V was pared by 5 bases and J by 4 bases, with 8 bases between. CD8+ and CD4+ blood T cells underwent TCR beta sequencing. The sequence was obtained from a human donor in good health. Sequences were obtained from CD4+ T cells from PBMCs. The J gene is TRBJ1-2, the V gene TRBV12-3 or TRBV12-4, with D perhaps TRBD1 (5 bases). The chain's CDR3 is CASSPGGYGYTF. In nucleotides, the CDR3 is TGTGCCAGCAGTCCCGGGGGCTATGGCTACACCTTC.